The T cell receptor beta chain under discussion was sequenced for a study of CD8 T cells in Susac syndrome (dated by TCRdb to the late 2010s). In the study overall: Whether CD8+ T cell activation and differentiation in Susac syndrome was antigen driven was tested using repertoire sequencing.

Sequences KGHSH (CDR1) and LQKENI (CDR2) are obtained from the germline V gene. The CDR3 covers 13 residues, taking in both the cysteine and the phenylalanine. Of the read, only the CDR3 DNA is kept; its 39 bases are in frame from base 1. At the junction V is shortened by 3 bases and J by 6 bases; bases outside the gene matches: 3. RNA was extracted with the RNeasy kit and roughly 0.5 to 1 ug was reverse transcribed using random hexamers. TCR beta CDR3 regions were amplified with the immunoSEQ multiplex PCR assay covering 54 Vbeta and 13 Jbeta segments. Bias from PCR amplification was corrected by using a synthetic template baseline for primer optimization and for computational correction. As for the original processing: Reads were annotated to V, D and J genes per IMGT and analyzed with immunoSEQ Analyzer, keeping only productive sequences. Clonality was calculated as one minus the Shannon entropy normalized by log2 of the number of productive unique sequences. For each patient and control, public and private clones were evaluated within the 100 most prevalent clones. Susac-specific clones were defined as absent from healthy and MS cohorts, around 980 published viral clones and other ImmuneACCESS disease sequences. TCRdb itself trimmed the public reads at Q25 with fastp, ran MiXCR and retained productive beta chains. Each entry is one CDR3 protein sequence, shown with its most common DNA and genes. What appears here as the V and J calls and clone size reflects TCRdb's work, not the paper's. This sample gives around 140,000 distinct CDR3 sequences in total; around 94% of them show up just once. Around 0.08% of the sample is in the top ten clones.

Note on this clonotype: Its antigen specificity is not known. Within one base of it there is no much larger clone, and no base qualities were kept.

Peripheral blood CD8+ and CD4+ T cells from healthy donors, Susac syndrome patients and multiple sclerosis patients were profiled using high-throughput TCR beta sequencing. The healthy donors served as controls matched for age and sex. Bulk CD8+ and CD4+ T cells were purified by magnetic negative isolation, while CD8+ TEMRA cells were enriched using FACS. Blood was drawn into EDTA tubes, processed within 24 hours, and PBMCs were isolated by density gradient centrifugation. PBMCs intended for TCR sequencing were cryopreserved in liquid nitrogen and thawed later in a water bath at 37 degrees C. The sorted or isolated CD4+, CD8+ and CD8+ TEMRA cells reached a purity of at least 90%. Beyond this particular receptor, the publication reports: The TCR sequencing and HLA analysis was acknowledged to have included a relatively small number of individuals.

The sequence joins TRBV18 to TRBJ1-1; a stretch of 8 junction bases matches TRBD1. The receptor's source is a human donor in good health. The sequenced sample consisted of CD4+ T cells from PBMCs. The nucleotide sequence is TGTGCCAGCTCACCGAAACAGGGGGCTGAAGCTTTCTTT. Translated, this gives CASSPKQGAEAFF.